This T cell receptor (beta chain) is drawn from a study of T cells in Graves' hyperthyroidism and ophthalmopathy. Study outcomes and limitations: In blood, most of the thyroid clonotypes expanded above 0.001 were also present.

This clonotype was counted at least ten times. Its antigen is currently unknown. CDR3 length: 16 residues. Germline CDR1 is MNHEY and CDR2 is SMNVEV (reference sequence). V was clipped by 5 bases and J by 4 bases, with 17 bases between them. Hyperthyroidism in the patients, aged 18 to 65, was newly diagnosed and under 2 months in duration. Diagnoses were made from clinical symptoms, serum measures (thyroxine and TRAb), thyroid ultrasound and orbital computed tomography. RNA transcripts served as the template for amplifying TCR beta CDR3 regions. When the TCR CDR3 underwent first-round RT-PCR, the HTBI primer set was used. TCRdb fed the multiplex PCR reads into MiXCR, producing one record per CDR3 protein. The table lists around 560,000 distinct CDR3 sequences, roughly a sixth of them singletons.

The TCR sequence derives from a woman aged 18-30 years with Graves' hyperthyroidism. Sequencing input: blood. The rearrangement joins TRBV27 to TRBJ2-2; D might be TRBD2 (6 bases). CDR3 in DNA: TGTGCCAGCAGTCTCCGGTCCACCGGGGGCACCGGGGAGCTGTTTTTT. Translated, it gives CASSLRSTGGTGELFF.